The rows below give T cell receptor beta chains drawn from one sample of a study of blood T cell repertoires in COVID-19. Sequencing used immunoSEQ multiplex PCR; TCRdb keeps in-frame clones, though not all of them. Among about 94,000 clones listed, around 87% were seen once. Sequencing used peripheral blood. The receptors originated from a human donor with acute or convalescent COVID-19. The donor label of this sample is uncertain. The CDR3 runs from the conserved cysteine through the conserved F or W. A D gene is named only where the DNA matches it firmly. A clone size is listed for some rows: how often the clone was seen (once, few, many), or a class if it is expanded.

v_gene	d_gene	len	j_gene	abundance	CDR3aa	CDR3nt
TRBV11-1	.	16	TRBJ2-7	.	CASSLDLGTPNYEQYF	TGTGCCAGCAGCTTAGACCTGGGGACACCCAACTACGAGCAGTACTTC
TRBV7-9	.	16	TRBJ1-1	.	CASSLAGGLGGTEAFF	TGTGCCAGCAGCTTAGCGGGTGGACTGGGAGGCACTGAAGCTTTCTTT
TRBV18	.	14	TRBJ2-3	once	CASSPLVGTDTQYF	TGTGCCAGCTCACCCTTAGTGGGCACAGATACGCAGTATTTT
TRBV6-1	TRBD2	17	TRBJ2-5	.	CASSAQRGLAGLETQYF	TGTGCCAGCAGTGCCCAACGCGGACTAGCGGGGTTGGAGACCCAGTACTTC
TRBV7-2	.	14	TRBJ2-7	.	CASSLSTGSYEQYF	TGTGCCAGCAGCCTATCTACAGGGTCCTACGAGCAGTACTTC
TRBV6-5	TRBD1	15	TRBJ1-1	.	CASIFLRQGGTEAFF	TGTGCCAGCATCTTCCTGAGACAGGGAGGCACTGAAGCTTTCTTT
TRBV2	TRBD1	14	TRBJ1-6	.	CASNPTGESSPLHF	TGTGCCAGCAACCCTACAGGGGAGTCTTCACCCCTCCACTTT
TRBV27	.	14	TRBJ2-6	.	CASSSGTGANVLTF	TGTGCCAGCAGTTCGGGTACTGGGGCCAACGTCCTGACTTTC
TRBV11-2	.	12	TRBJ1-1	.	CASQLGNTEAFF	TGTGCCAGCCAACTTGGGAACACTGAAGCTTTCTTT
TRBV4-1	TRBD1	13	TRBJ1-2	once	CASSRQGDYGYTF	TGCGCCAGCAGCCGTCAGGGGGACTATGGCTACACCTTC
TRBV7-6	.	17	TRBJ2-7	.	CASSLALVSAGPYEQYF	TGTGCCAGCAGCTTAGCGTTGGTCTCGGCGGGGCCCTACGAGCAGTACTTC
TRBV2	.	13	TRBJ2-2	once	CASSERYTGELFF	TGTGCCAGCAGTGAGAGGTACACCGGGGAGCTGTTTTTT
TRBV2	.	11	TRBJ2-7	few	CASSETFGQYF	TGTGCCAGCAGTGAAACTTTCGGGCAGTACTTC
TRBV2	TRBD1	14	TRBJ1-5	.	CASGRGRGNQPQHF	TGTGCCAGCGGCAGGGGGCGCGGTAATCAGCCCCAGCATTTT
TRBV3-1/TRBV3-2	TRBD2	13	TRBJ2-1	.	CASSRTSEAEQFF	TGTGCCAGCAGCCGGACTAGCGAGGCTGAGCAGTTCTTC
TRBV9	.	14	TRBJ2-7	.	CASSVDQGMREQYF	TGTGCCAGCAGCGTAGATCAGGGGATGAGGGAGCAGTACTTC
TRBV5-1	.	13	TRBJ1-1	.	CASSEGGNTEAFF	TGCGCCAGCAGTGAAGGGGGGAACACTGAAGCTTTCTTT
TRBV19	.	14	TRBJ1-2	.	CASSIVGQGYGYTF	TGTGCCAGTAGTATAGTTGGGCAGGGGTATGGCTACACCTTC
TRBV6-5	.	12	TRBJ1-1	.	CASRDGRTEAFF	TGTGCCAGCAGGGACGGGAGAACTGAAGCTTTCTTT
TRBV5-1	TRBD1	16	TRBJ2-5	.	CASSLGTGKGQETQYF	TGCGCCAGCAGCTTGGGGACAGGGAAGGGCCAAGAGACCCAGTACTTC
TRBV2	TRBD2	15	TRBJ2-2	.	CATRPREGITGELFF	TGTGCCACCCGCCCCCGGGAGGGTATTACCGGGGAGCTGTTTTTT
TRBV10-3	.	16	TRBJ2-5	once	CATALGGQRNQETQYF	TGTGCCACGGCGCTGGGTGGACAGAGGAACCAAGAGACCCAGTACTTC
TRBV27	TRBD2	15	TRBJ2-5	few	CASSLLAGGQETQYF	TGTGCCAGCAGTTTACTAGCGGGGGGGCAAGAGACCCAGTACTTC
TRBV28	.	12	TRBJ1-2	.	CASSLTNYGYTF	TGTGCCAGCAGTTTAACAAATTATGGCTACACCTTC
TRBV5-1	.	13	TRBJ1-4	.	CASSFEYNEKLFF	TGCGCCAGCAGCTTCGAGTATAATGAAAAACTGTTTTTT
TRBV14	.	15	TRBJ1-3	once	CASSPRHLSGNTIYF	TGTGCCAGCAGCCCCAGACACCTCTCTGGAAACACCATATATTTT
TRBV29-1	TRBD1	16	TRBJ2-1	.	CSVEDFSTGHYNEQFF	TGCAGCGTTGAAGATTTTTCGACAGGGCATTACAATGAGCAGTTCTTC
TRBV10-1	TRBD2	15	TRBJ2-1	.	CASSDGAGGFCEQFF	TGCGCCAGCAGTGACGGGGCGGGGGGGTTTTGTGAGCAGTTCTTC
TRBV19	TRBD1	12	TRBJ1-1	.	CASSPLDRGAFF	TGTGCCAGTAGTCCACTGGACAGGGGGGCTTTCTTT
TRBV4-1	.	17	TRBJ1-1	.	CASSQDGIPGQNTEAFF	TGCGCCAGCAGCCAAGATGGGATCCCCGGACAGAACACTGAAGCTTTCTTT
TRBV12-5	.	14	TRBJ1-2	.	CASDQASEDYGYTF	TGTGCTAGTGACCAGGCCTCCGAAGACTATGGCTACACCTTC
TRBV30	.	14	TRBJ1-1	once	CAWNLHLSDTEAFF	TGTGCCTGGAACCTCCACTTGTCGGACACTGAAGCTTTCTTT
TRBV5-1	TRBD2	15	TRBJ2-5	.	CASAGLAGGQETQYF	TGCGCCAGCGCAGGACTAGCGGGGGGCCAAGAGACCCAGTACTTC
TRBV4-1	.	17	TRBJ1-4	.	CASSQGGGPATNEKLFF	TGCGCCAGCAGCCAAGGGGGGGGGCCCGCAACTAATGAAAAACTGTTTTTT
TRBV5-1	.	15	TRBJ1-5	.	CASSLGEGVNQPQHF	TGCGCCAGCAGCTTGGGGGAGGGGGTCAATCAGCCCCAGCATTTT
TRBV11-2	.	13	TRBJ2-7	.	CASSPGTYYEQYF	TGTGCCAGCAGCCCTGGGACTTACTACGAGCAGTACTTC
TRBV12-3/TRBV12-4	.	13	TRBJ2-7	.	CASRLQGTLEQYF	TGTGCCAGCAGACTACAGGGTACTCTCGAGCAGTACTTC
TRBV2	TRBD1	14	TRBJ1-2	.	CASSADRDVYGYTF	TGTGCCAGCAGTGCGGACAGGGACGTCTATGGCTACACCTTC
TRBV2	.	16	TRBJ2-5	.	CASSESKGLHQETQYF	TGTGCCAGCAGTGAATCAAAGGGACTCCACCAAGAGACCCAGTACTTC
TRBV27	.	14	TRBJ1-1	once	CASSSREALTEAFF	TGTGCCAGCAGTTCGAGGGAGGCCCTCACTGAAGCTTTCTTT
TRBV2	.	15	TRBJ1-5	.	CASSEQGLMNQPQHF	TGTGCCAGCAGTGAACAGGGTTTAATGAATCAGCCCCAGCATTTT
TRBV29-1	TRBD1	13	TRBJ2-3	.	CSHSTGVMDTQYF	TGCAGCCATAGTACAGGGGTCATGGATACGCAGTATTTT
TRBV29-1	TRBD2	14	TRBJ2-5	.	CSVERRGAGETQYF	TGCAGCGTTGAGAGGCGGGGGGCAGGGGAGACCCAGTACTTC
TRBV6-2/TRBV6-3	TRBD1	14	TRBJ2-7	.	CASSKGQRTYEQYF	TGTGCCAGCAGTAAGGGACAGAGGACCTACGAGCAGTACTTT
TRBV10-2	.	16	TRBJ1-5	.	CASSEGQLYSNQPQHF	TGCGCCAGCAGTGAGGGACAGCTATATAGCAATCAGCCCCAGCATTTT
TRBV7-3	TRBD2	17	TRBJ2-2	.	CASSSPGGLSNTGELFF	TGTGCCAGCAGCTCACCGGGGGGTCTATCGAACACCGGGGAGCTGTTTTTT
TRBV28	TRBD1	15	TRBJ2-2	.	CASSEQGVETGELFF	TGTGCCAGCAGTGAACAGGGGGTAGAAACCGGGGAGCTGTTTTTT
TRBV9	.	14	TRBJ1-5	.	CASSPRGGRQPQHF	TGTGCCAGCAGCCCCCGCGGGGGGAGACAGCCCCAGCATTTT
TRBV29-1	.	11	TRBJ1-2	once	CSVFRGYGYTF	TGCAGCGTTTTCAGGGGTTATGGCTACACCTTC
TRBV5-4	.	13	TRBJ2-5	.	CASSLGGEETQYF	TGTGCCAGCAGCCTAGGGGGGGAAGAGACCCAGTACTTC
TRBV15	TRBD1	15	TRBJ2-1	once	CATSGDRGLYNEQFF	TGTGCCACCAGCGGGGACAGGGGCCTATACAATGAGCAGTTCTTC
TRBV2	.	14	TRBJ1-2	.	CASRGDRNLNGYTF	TGTGCCAGCAGGGGCGACAGGAATCTAAATGGCTACACCTTC